Listed below are T cell receptor beta chains from one sample, sequenced in a study of control samples from healthy donors and cancer patients. Libraries were prepared by immunoSEQ multiplex PCR; TCRdb keeps only in-frame clonotypes and omits some of them. The table has some 120,000 clones, 87% seen once. Sequencing input: blood. These receptors were obtained from a man younger than 40 in good health. The CDR3 runs from the conserved cysteine through the conserved F or W. D genes are given only for firm matches. Size values are once, few and many counts, or a class for expanded clones, and some rows have none.

J,size,length,D,V,DNA,CDR3
TRBJ2-5,.,14,.,TRBV6-5,TGTGCCAGCAGTTACAAGGGCGTGGGGGAGACCCAGTACTTC,CASSYKGVGETQYF
TRBJ1-2,.,15,TRBD1,TRBV5-1,TGCGCCAGCAGCTTGGGAGGGACAGGGGAGTATGGCTACACCTTC,CASSLGGTGEYGYTF
TRBJ2-2,once,14,.,TRBV7-3,TGTGCCAGCAGCTTAGAGAAGAACACCGGGGAGCTGTTTTTT,CASSLEKNTGELFF
TRBJ1-1,once,16,.,TRBV19,TGTGCCAGTAGTCCCCCAGGTGCTCTGGGGGCCACTGAAGCTTTCTTT,CASSPPGALGATEAFF
TRBJ2-1,.,11,.,TRBV19,TGTGCCAGTAGCAAGCCCGGTGAGCAGTTCTTC,CASSKPGEQFF
TRBJ1-1,.,16,TRBD1,TRBV3-1/TRBV3-2,TGTGCCAGCAGCCCCCGGGGACAGCTAATGAACACTGAAGCTTTCTTT,CASSPRGQLMNTEAFF
TRBJ1-4,.,12,.,TRBV25-1,TGTGCCAGCAGTGTTAACCTCCTGCAACTGTTTTTT,CASSVNLLQLFF
TRBJ1-5,.,15,.,TRBV4-1,TGCGCCAGCAGCCTAGGACAGTCAAGCAATCAGCCCCAGCATTTT,CASSLGQSSNQPQHF
TRBJ1-1,.,14,.,TRBV30,TGTGCCTGGAGTGATGGCCTTTCAGACACTGAAGCTTTCTTT,CAWSDGLSDTEAFF
TRBJ1-2,once,15,.,TRBV6-5,TGTGCCAGCAGTTACGGAAACAGTCATAACTATGGCTACACCTTC,CASSYGNSHNYGYTF
TRBJ2-7,.,12,.,TRBV19,TGTGCCAGTAGTAACGGGCTCTACGAGCAGTACTTC,CASSNGLYEQYF
TRBJ1-2,.,14,.,TRBV5-1,TGCGCCAGCAGCTTGGTAAGGCAGGGCTATGGCTACACCTTC,CASSLVRQGYGYTF
TRBJ1-4,.,13,.,TRBV18,TGTGCCAGCTCACCACCCACGGGTGAAAAACTGTTTTTT,CASSPPTGEKLFF
TRBJ2-5,.,16,TRBD1,TRBV4-1,TGCGCCAGCAGCCAAGAAAGGGGGACAGGGGAAGAGACCCAGTACTTC,CASSQERGTGEETQYF
TRBJ2-7,once,14,.,TRBV7-3,TGTGCCAGCAGCTCCCGCGGCACCACCTACGAGCAGTACTTC,CASSSRGTTYEQYF
TRBJ2-1,.,12,.,TRBV2,TGTGCCAGCAGTCATACCTACAATGAGCAGTTCTTC,CASSHTYNEQFF
TRBJ2-5,.,14,TRBD2,TRBV3-1/TRBV3-2,TGTGCCAGCAGCCAACGGGACGGGGGGGAGACCCAGTACTTC,CASSQRDGGETQYF
TRBJ2-3,.,16,TRBD1,TRBV10-1,TGCGCCAGCAGTGATTCGCCGGGACAGAACACAGATACGCAGTATTTT,CASSDSPGQNTDTQYF
TRBJ2-6,.,16,TRBD1,TRBV28,TGTGCCACAGGGACAGGGACCTTCTCTGGGGCCAACGTCCTGACTTTC,CATGTGTFSGANVLTF
TRBJ1-2,.,14,.,TRBV5-8,TGTGCCAGCAGCCCCGGGGGGGTATCGTGGGGCTACACCTTC,CASSPGGVSWGYTF
TRBJ1-2,.,14,.,TRBV7-3,TGTGCCAGCAGCTTAGGGGGCGCCGGGTATGGCTACACCTTC,CASSLGGAGYGYTF
TRBJ1-1,.,15,.,TRBV10-3,TGTGCCATCAGTGAGTCATTGGTGGTGAACACTGAAGCTTTCTTT,CAISESLVVNTEAFF
TRBJ1-5,.,14,TRBD1,TRBV28,TGTGCCAGCTTCAGGGGGGGCTCCGCACAGCCCCAGCATTTT,CASFRGGSAQPQHF
TRBJ1-4,.,14,.,TRBV6-4,TGTGCCAGCAGTGAAGTCCTGGGGAATGAAAAACTGTTTTTT,CASSEVLGNEKLFF
TRBJ2-7,.,12,.,TRBV3-1/TRBV3-2,TGTGCCAGCGGCGATCTCTCCTACGAGCAGTACTTC,CASGDLSYEQYF
TRBJ1-1,.,14,.,TRBV7-2,TGTGCCAGCAGCTCGGGACGGCCGAACACTGAAGCTTTCTTT,CASSSGRPNTEAFF
TRBJ1-1,.,16,TRBD1,TRBV5-1,TGCGCCAGCAGCAGGCAAACAGGACAGGTGAACACTGAAGCTTTCTTT,CASSRQTGQVNTEAFF
TRBJ1-1,.,14,TRBD1,TRBV7-2,TGTGCCAGCAGCCCCGACAGGGGAGCAACTGAAGCTTTCTTT,CASSPDRGATEAFF
TRBJ2-7,.,12,.,TRBV14,TGTGCCAGCAGCCAAGTGCCCTACGAGCAGTACTTC,CASSQVPYEQYF
TRBJ2-5,.,12,.,TRBV12-3/TRBV12-4,TGTGCCAGCAAGGGGGGGGTGGAGACCCAGTACTTC,CASKGGVETQYF
TRBJ1-4,.,15,.,TRBV10-2,TGCGCCAGCAGCTTACCGGGAAGGGCTAATGAAAAACTGTTTTTT,CASSLPGRANEKLFF
TRBJ2-2,.,12,.,TRBV2,TGTGCCAGCAGACTGGTTACCGGGGAGCTGTTTTTT,CASRLVTGELFF
TRBJ2-1,.,15,.,TRBV2,TGTGCCAGCAACACACAGGGAGTATCGTACAATGAGCAGTTCTTC,CASNTQGVSYNEQFF
TRBJ1-5,.,14,TRBD1,TRBV2,TGTGCCAGCAGGCCCACAGGGGTTCGGCAGCCCCAGCATTTT,CASRPTGVRQPQHF
TRBJ2-1,once,10,.,TRBV6-5,TGTGCCAGCAGTTTTAATGAGCAGTTCTTC,CASSFNEQFF
TRBJ1-5,.,14,.,TRBV19,TGTGCCAGTAGTATTAAGGCAGTGACTCAGCCCCAGCATTTT,CASSIKAVTQPQHF
TRBJ2-3,.,13,.,TRBV27,TGTGCCAGCAGTCTCCCGGGGCGAGATACGCAGTATTTT,CASSLPGRDTQYF
TRBJ1-2,.,13,TRBD1,TRBV7-2,TGTGCCAGCAGCTTAACAGGGGGCTATGGCTACACCTTC,CASSLTGGYGYTF
TRBJ1-2,.,16,TRBD1,TRBV6-6,TGTGCCAGCAGTTCCCCTCAAAGGACAGGAGCCTATGGCTACACCTTC,CASSSPQRTGAYGYTF
TRBJ1-5,.,12,.,TRBV12-3/TRBV12-4,TGTGCCAGCGCCAGACACGGTCAGCCCCAGCATTTT,CASARHGQPQHF
TRBJ1-1,.,14,TRBD1,TRBV5-1,TGCGCCAGCAGCTTGACAGGGGCGAACACTGAAGCTTTCTTT,CASSLTGANTEAFF
TRBJ2-1,few,14,TRBD1,TRBV5-4,TGTGCCAGCAGCTCCCCGACAGGGGGGAATGAGCAGTTCTTC,CASSSPTGGNEQFF
TRBJ1-2,.,13,.,TRBV5-1,TGCGCCAGCAGCTTCGACAGCAACTATGGCTACACCTTC,CASSFDSNYGYTF
TRBJ1-6,.,16,.,TRBV5-8,TGTGCCAGCAGCTCCCCAAGGACCTTCCTAGGATCACCCCTCCACTTT,CASSSPRTFLGSPLHF
TRBJ1-1,.,15,TRBD1,TRBV2,TGTGCCAGCAGCCGTCGACAGGGCATGAACACTGAAGCTTTCTTT,CASSRRQGMNTEAFF
TRBJ2-3,.,12,.,TRBV7-9,TGTGCCAGCAGCGTAGGGACAGATACGCAGTATTTT,CASSVGTDTQYF
TRBJ1-1,.,12,.,TRBV29-1,TGCAGCGTTGACGGGATGAACACTGAAGCCTTCTTT,CSVDGMNTEAFF
TRBJ1-4,once,14,.,TRBV6-5,TGTGCCAGCAGGGACAGCGTAACTAATGAAAAACTGTTTTTT,CASRDSVTNEKLFF
TRBJ2-1,.,14,TRBD2,TRBV19,TGTGCCAGTGGTTTGCCGGGGGGGCAGAATGAGCAGTTCTTC,CASGLPGGQNEQFF
TRBJ2-3,.,13,TRBD2,TRBV19,TGTGCCAGTAGAACTCTAGCGGCAGATACGCAGTATTTT,CASRTLAADTQYF
TRBJ1-5,.,17,.,TRBV24-1,TGTGCCACCAGTGATACCCGGGGAATCCCTAGCAATCAGCCCCAGCATTTT,CATSDTRGIPSNQPQHF
TRBJ1-1,.,14,.,TRBV6-5,TGTGCCAGCAGACCAAGAAGCACGAACACTGAAGCTTTCTTT,CASRPRSTNTEAFF
TRBJ1-1,.,13,.,TRBV10-3,TGTGCCATCAGACAGGGAATGAACACTGAAGCTTTCTTT,CAIRQGMNTEAFF
TRBJ1-1,.,12,.,TRBV28,TGTGCCAGCAGTAGCATGAACACTGAAGCTTTCTTT,CASSSMNTEAFF
TRBJ2-5,.,16,.,TRBV7-2,TGTGCCAGCAGCTTAGGTATTGGGGGAGGCCAAGAGACCCAGTACTTC,CASSLGIGGGQETQYF